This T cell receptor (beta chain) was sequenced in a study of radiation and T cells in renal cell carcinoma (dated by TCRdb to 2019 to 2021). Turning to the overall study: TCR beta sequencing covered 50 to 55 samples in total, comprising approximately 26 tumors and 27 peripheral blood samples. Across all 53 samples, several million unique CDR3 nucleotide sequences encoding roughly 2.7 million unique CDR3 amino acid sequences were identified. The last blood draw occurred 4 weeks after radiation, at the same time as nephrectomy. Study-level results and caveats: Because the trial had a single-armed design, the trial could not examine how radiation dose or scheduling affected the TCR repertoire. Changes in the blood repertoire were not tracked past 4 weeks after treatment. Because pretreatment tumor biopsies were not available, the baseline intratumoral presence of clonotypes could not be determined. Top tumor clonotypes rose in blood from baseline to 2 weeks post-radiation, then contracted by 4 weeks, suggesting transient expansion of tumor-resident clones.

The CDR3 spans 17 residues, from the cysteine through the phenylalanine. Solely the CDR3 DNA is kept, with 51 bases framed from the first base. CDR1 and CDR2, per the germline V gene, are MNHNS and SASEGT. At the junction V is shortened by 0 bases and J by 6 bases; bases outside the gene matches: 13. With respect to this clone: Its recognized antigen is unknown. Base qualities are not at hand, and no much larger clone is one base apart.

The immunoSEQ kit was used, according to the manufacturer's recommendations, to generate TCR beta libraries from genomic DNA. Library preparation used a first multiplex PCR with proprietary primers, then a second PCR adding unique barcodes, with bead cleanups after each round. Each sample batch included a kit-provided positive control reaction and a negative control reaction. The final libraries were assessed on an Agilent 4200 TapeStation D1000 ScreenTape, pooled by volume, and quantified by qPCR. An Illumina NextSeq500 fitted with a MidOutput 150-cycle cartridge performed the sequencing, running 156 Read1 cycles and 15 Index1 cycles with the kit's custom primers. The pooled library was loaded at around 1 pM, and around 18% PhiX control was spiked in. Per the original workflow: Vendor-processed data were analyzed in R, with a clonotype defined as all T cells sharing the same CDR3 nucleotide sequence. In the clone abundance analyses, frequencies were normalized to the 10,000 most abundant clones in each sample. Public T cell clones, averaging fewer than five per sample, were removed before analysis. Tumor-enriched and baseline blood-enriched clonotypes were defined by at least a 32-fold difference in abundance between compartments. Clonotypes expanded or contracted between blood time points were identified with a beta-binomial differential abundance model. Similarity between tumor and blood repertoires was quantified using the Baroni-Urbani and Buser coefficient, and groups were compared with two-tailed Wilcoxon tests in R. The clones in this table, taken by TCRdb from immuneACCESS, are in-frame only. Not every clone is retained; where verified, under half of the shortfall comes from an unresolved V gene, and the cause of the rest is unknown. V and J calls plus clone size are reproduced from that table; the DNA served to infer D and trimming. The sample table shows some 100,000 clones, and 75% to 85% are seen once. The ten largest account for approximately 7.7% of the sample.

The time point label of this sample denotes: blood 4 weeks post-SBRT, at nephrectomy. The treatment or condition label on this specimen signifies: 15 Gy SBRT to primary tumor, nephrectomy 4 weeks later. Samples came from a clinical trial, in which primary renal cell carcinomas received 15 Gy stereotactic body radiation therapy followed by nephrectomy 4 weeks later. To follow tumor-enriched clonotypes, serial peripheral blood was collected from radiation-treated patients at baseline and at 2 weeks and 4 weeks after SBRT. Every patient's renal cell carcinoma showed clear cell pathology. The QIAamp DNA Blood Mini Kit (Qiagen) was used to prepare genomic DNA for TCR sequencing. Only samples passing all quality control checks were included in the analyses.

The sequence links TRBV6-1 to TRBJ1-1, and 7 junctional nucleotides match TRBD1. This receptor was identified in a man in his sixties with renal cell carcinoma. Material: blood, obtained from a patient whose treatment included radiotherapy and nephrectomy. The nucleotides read TGTGCCAGCAGTGAAGCGACCCCAGCCAGGGGGGGCCCTGAAGCTTTCTTT. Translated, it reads CASSEATPARGGPEAFF.